Given below is one TCR beta chain in context. Trimming removed 6 bases at V and 0 bases at J, with 9 bases between. There are 14 residues in the CDR3. The germline gives CDR1 LNHDA, CDR2 SQIVND (reference sequence). These data belong to a study of Tregs in tolerant kidney transplant recipients. Method: immunoSEQ multiplex PCR; TCRdb's copy keeps in-frame clones and lacks some. The table includes roughly 250,000 clones, about 80% detected once. This TCR derives from a human donor in good health. This sequence joins TRBV19 and TRBJ1-5; unclear D gene. Sequenced input: CD4+ T cells from blood. The chain's CDR3 is CASRGTVSNQPQHF. The CDR3 region has the DNA TGTGCCAGTAGAGGAACAGTTAGCAATCAGCCCCAGCATTTT. Drawing the rest from reference TRBV19 and TRBJ1-5, the complete variable domain is DGGITQSPKYLFRKEGQNVTLSCEQNLNHDAMYWYRQDPGQGLRLIYYSQIVNDFQKGDIAEGYSVSREKKESFPLTVTSAQKNPTAFYLCASRGTVSNQPQHFGDGTRLSIL.